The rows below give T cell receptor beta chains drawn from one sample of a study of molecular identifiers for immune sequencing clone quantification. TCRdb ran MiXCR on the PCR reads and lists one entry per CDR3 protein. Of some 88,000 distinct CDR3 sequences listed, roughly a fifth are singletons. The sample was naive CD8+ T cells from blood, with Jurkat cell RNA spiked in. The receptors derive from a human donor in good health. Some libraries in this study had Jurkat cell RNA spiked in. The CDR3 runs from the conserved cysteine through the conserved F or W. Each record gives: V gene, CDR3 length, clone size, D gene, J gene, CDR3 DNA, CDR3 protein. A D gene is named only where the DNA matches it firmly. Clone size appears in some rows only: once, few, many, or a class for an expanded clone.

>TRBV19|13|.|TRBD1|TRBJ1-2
TGTGCCAGTGCCGGGGGACAGGGAAATGGCTACACCTTC
CASAGGQGNGYTF
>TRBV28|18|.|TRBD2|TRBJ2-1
TGTGCCAGCAGTTTACTTCATTTGGGGCTAGCGGCCAACAATGAGCAGTTCTTC
CASSLLHLGLAANNEQFF
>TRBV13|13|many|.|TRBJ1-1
TGTGCCAGCAGCAGGAGTATGAACACTGAAGCTTTCTTT
CASSRSMNTEAFF
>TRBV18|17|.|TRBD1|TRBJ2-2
TGTGCCAGCTCGACTGAGGACAGGGCTTTGTTATCCGGGGAGCTGTTTTTT
CASSTEDRALLSGELFF
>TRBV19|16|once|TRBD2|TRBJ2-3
TGTGCCAGTAGTATGGTCGGGGGGGCTAGCACAGATACGCAGTATTTT
CASSMVGGASTDTQYF
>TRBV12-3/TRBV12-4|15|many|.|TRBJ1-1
TGTGCCAGCAGTTTAGGGGACCATGGTTGGACTGAAGCTTTCTTT
CASSLGDHGWTEAFF
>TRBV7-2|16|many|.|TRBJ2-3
TGTGCCAGCAGCTTAGTGGTGGGGGCCTGGGCAGATACGCAGTATTTT
CASSLVVGAWADTQYF
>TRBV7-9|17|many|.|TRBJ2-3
TGTGCCAGCAGCTTATCGCTCCGCGGGGTGAGGGCAGATACGCAGTATTTT
CASSLSLRGVRADTQYF
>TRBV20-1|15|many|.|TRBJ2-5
TGCAGTGCTAGAGATTGGCAGTTAAACCAAGAGACCCAGTACTTC
CSARDWQLNQETQYF
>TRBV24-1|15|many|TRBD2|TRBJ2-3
TGTGCCACCGCCAACAGCGGGGGGTTTACAGATACGCAGTATTTT
CATANSGGFTDTQYF
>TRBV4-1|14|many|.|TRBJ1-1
TGCGCCAGCAGCCCGACGGGAGACAGGTTCCCGCGGTTCTTT
CASSPTGDRFPRFF
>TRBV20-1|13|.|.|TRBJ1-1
TGCAGTGCTCCGACAGGCTCTAGAACTGAAGCTTCCTTT
CSAPTGSRTEASF
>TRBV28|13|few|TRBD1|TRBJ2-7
TGTGCCAGCAGGGGGACAGTTTTCTACGAGCAGTACTTC
CASRGTVFYEQYF
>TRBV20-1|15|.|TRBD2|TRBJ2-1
TGCAGTGCTCCCCACGAGCGGGGACGATACAGTGAGCAGTTCTTC
CSAPHERGRYSEQFF
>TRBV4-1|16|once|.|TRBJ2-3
TGCGCCAGCAGCCGAGAGGGGGGAGGGCGTTCAGATACGCAGTATTTT
CASSREGGGRSDTQYF
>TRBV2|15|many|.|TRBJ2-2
TGTGCCAGCAGTGAAATCCCTGCGAACACCGGGGAGCTGTTTTTT
CASSEIPANTGELFF
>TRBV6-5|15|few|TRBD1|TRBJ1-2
TGTGCCAGCAGTCCCGGGACAGGGGGAGACTATGGCTACACCTTC
CASSPGTGGDYGYTF
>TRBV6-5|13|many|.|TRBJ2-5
TGTGCCAGCAGTTACTCTCAGGAAGAGACCCAGTACTTC
CASSYSQEETQYF
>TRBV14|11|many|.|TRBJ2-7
TGTGCCAGCAGCCAGGGCCACGAGCAGTACTTC
CASSQGHEQYF
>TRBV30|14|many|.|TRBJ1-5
TGTGCCTGGAGTATGACAGCGGGCAATCAGCCCCAGCATTTT
CAWSMTAGNQPQHF
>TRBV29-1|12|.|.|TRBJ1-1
TGCAGCGTTGAGGGGGAGAACACTGAAGCTTTCTTT
CSVEGENTEAFF
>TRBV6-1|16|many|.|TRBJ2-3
TGTGCCAGCAGTGAAGAGGTCTCGGACTCAACAGATACGCAGTATTTT
CASSEEVSDSTDTQYF
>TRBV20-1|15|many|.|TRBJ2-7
TGCAGTGCTTCCCACCAAGGGCGTCTCTCCTACGAGCAGTACTTC
CSASHQGRLSYEQYF
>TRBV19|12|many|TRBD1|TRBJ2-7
TGTGCCAGTGGACAGGGATCCTACGAGCAGTACTTC
CASGQGSYEQYF
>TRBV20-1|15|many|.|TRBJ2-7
TGCAGTGCTAGAGATTGGGCAGTTGGCCTCTACGAGCAGTACTTC
CSARDWAVGLYEQYF
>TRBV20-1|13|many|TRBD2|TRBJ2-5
TGCAGTGCCAAGGGACTAGCGGAAGAGACCCAGTACTTC
CSAKGLAEETQYF
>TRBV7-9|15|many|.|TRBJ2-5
TGTGCCAGCAGCTTAGAATTGGCAGCCCAAGAGACCCAGTACTTC
CASSLELAAQETQYF
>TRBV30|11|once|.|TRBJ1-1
TGTGGAGCTGCTATGAACACTGAAGCTTCCTTT
CGAAMNTEASF
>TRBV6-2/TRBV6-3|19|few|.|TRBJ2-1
TGTGCCAGCAATGAACCGGGCCCGGGCAGCCTTCTCTCCTACAATGAGCAGTTCTTC
CASNEPGPGSLLSYNEQFF
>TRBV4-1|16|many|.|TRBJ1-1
TGCGCCAGCAGCCAAGATCGCCAGGGGTTGAACACTGAAGCTTTCTTT
CASSQDRQGLNTEAFF
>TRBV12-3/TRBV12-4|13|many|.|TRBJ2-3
TGTGCCAACGGAGTGGGGGGCGCAGATACGCAGTATTTT
CANGVGGADTQYF
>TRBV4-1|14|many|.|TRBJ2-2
TGCGCCAGCAGCCCTGTAGCGAACACCGGGGAGCTGTTTTTT
CASSPVANTGELFF
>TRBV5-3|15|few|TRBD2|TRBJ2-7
TGTGCCAGCAGCCCCGGGACTAGCGGAGATTACGAGCAGTACTTC
CASSPGTSGDYEQYF
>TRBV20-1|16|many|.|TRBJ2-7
TGCAGTGCTCCCCAGCCCCAGCGGGCCAAAGCGTACGAGCAGTACTTC
CSAPQPQRAKAYEQYF
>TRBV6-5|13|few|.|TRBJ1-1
TGTGCCAGCAGTTACTCAGGGGCGGGGGAAGCTTTCTTT
CASSYSGAGEAFF
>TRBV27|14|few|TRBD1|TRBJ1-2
TGTGCCAGCACCACTCGAGGGGGCGGTTATGGCTACACCTTC
CASTTRGGGYGYTF
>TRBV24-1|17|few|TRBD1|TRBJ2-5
TGTGCCACCAGTGATGCATTCCGGGACAGCTTTCAAGAGACCCAGTACTTC
CATSDAFRDSFQETQYF
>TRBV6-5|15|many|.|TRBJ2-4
TGTGCCAGCGGGCCTAGCGACATAGCCAAAAACATTCAGTACTTC
CASGPSDIAKNIQYF
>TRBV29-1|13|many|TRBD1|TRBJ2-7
TGCAGCGTTGTTCGGCAGGGGGCCTACGAGCAGTACTTC
CSVVRQGAYEQYF
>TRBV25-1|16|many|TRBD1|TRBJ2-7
TGTGCCAGCAGGGACGGGACAGCCGCCATTTCCTACGAGCAGTACTTC
CASRDGTAAISYEQYF